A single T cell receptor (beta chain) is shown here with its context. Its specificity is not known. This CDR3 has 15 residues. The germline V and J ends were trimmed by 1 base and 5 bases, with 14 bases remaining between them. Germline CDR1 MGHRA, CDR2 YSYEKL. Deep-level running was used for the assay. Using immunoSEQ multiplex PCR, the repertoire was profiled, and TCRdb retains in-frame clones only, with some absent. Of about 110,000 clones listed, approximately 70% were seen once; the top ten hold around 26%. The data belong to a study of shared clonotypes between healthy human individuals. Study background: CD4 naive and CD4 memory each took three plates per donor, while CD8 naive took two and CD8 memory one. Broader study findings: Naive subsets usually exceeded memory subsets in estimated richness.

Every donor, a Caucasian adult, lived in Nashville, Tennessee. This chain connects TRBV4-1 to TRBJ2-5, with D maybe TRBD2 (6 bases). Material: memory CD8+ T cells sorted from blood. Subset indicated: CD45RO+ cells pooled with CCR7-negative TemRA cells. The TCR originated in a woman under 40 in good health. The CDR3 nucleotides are TGCGCCAGCAGCCAAGTCGGGACTGCGCCGGAGACCCAGTACTTC. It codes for CASSQVGTAPETQYF.